This T cell receptor (beta chain) came from a study of blood T cell repertoires in COVID-19. Turning to the study itself: The study drew acute and convalescent COVID-19 samples from the United States, Italy and Spain. From T cells, B-cell-depleted T cells, or PBMCs came the material, which was cDNA or gDNA.

As processed by the authors: Scientists estimated how many nucleated cells there were by amplifying reference gene primers. The table came from immunoSEQ multiplex PCR; TCRdb's copy has only in-frame clones and leaves some out. The V and J calls and clone size come from that table; D and trimming were worked out from the DNA. The data hold roughly 250,000 clones, with about 88% observed a single time. V lost 3 bases, J lost 2 bases, and 12 bases lay in between. This CDR3 region has 14 residues. CDR1 is GTSNPN, CDR2 SVGIG, per germline (reference sequence). The chain employs TRBV30 and TRBJ2-3, with a possible D match to TRBD1 (6 bases). The material sequenced was peripheral blood. The TCR comes from a middle-aged woman who had recovered from COVID-19. The CDR3 nucleotides read TGTGCCTGGAGGGTAAGGGGGATCACAGATACGCAGTATTTT. Translation gives CAWRVRGITDTQYF.